This T cell receptor (beta chain) was captured by sequencing in a study of blood T cell repertoires in COVID-19. Study details: Acute and convalescent COVID-19 samples came from the United States, Italy and Spain.

The CDR3 consists of 15 residues. Germline assignment: CDR1 LGHNA and CDR2 YSLEER. Trimming cost V 3 bases and J 6 bases, with 14 bases left between them. Authors' analysis steps: By means of reference gene primer amplification, nucleated cell counts were estimated. Sequencing was performed with immunoSEQ multiplex PCR; in TCRdb, only in-frame clones are kept and a portion is missing. V and J calls plus clone size are reproduced from that table; the DNA served to infer D and trimming. The top ten hold roughly 9.7% of the sample, which has about 150,000 clones, 60% to 80% seen once. This TCR derives from a man aged 60 to 75 who had recovered from COVID-19. The rearrangement joins TRBV4-3 to TRBJ2-2, with D possibly matching TRBD1 (5 bases). Sequencing was carried out using peripheral blood. For the CDR3, the DNA is TGCGCCAGCAGCCAGAAATGGGGCGAGTCCGGGGAGCTGTTTTTT. Translation gives CASSQKWGESGELFF.